Sequencing of this T cell receptor beta chain was carried out in a study of shared clonotypes between healthy human individuals. Across the whole study: A donor's plate count was three for CD4 naive and three for CD4 memory; CD8 naive had two and CD8 memory one.

This clone was detected many times. The antigen remains undetermined. The sample carries other DNA sequences with the same CDR3. The V end was cut by 2 bases, the J end by 1 base, with 12 bases between. CDR3 length: 15 residues. Germline loops: CDR1 SGHAT, CDR2 FQNNGV. The repertoire was sequenced with immunoSEQ multiplex PCR; TCRdb's copy has only in-frame clones and lacks some. This table has 950,000 to 1,100,000 clones, around three quarters appearing once. Study-wide findings and caveats: When naive CD4 clonotypes were compared across four donors, 4% to 5.5% were shared. A reduction in generation probabilities was seen for non-shared clonotypes relative to those shared by all four donors.

Material for sequencing was memory CD4+ T cells from PBMCs. The subset was: CD45RA-negative fraction. This rearrangement joins TRBV11-2 to TRBJ2-7, with D possibly TRBD1 on 5 matching bases. This sequence originates from a man younger than 30 in good health. Some clones in this sample may be carry-over from other donors' samples. The DNA for the CDR3 is TGTGCCAGCAGCTTATCCAGGGTAGAGTCCTACGAGCAGTACTTC. It is translated as CASSLSRVESYEQYF.